This section outlines one TCR beta chain sequence together with its context. Its antigen is not identified. Trimming took 6 bases from V and 7 from J; bases not matched to a gene: 9. CDR3 length: 14 residues. CDR1 MNHEY and CDR2 SMNVEV come from the germline V gene (reference sequence). This entry comes from a study of cytomegalovirus exposure and HLA in healthy donors. The study, taken as a whole, reports: Reported performance of the classifier showed diagnosis of cytomegalovirus status with high specificity and sensitivity. Most TCRs appeared rarely, but some public TCRs recurred in many donors. As a later analysis showed, a missense DCLRE1C variant was linked to trimming of TCR beta V- and J-genes. Analysis performed later found 16,951 TCR beta sequences associated with HLA alleles at 0.05 false discovery rate.

This PCR relied on a set of 60 Vbeta primers and 13 Jbeta primers. The repertoire was sequenced with immunoSEQ multiplex PCR; TCRdb's copy has only in-frame clones and lacks some. This table holds about 78,000 clones, less than 85% found once. Sequences were obtained from PBMCs. V is TRBV27 and J is TRBJ2-1; TRBD1 matches at 7 bases. The receptor comes from a male donor in good health and CMV-seronegative. The CDR3 sequence: CASSLNRGRNEQFF. CDR3 nucleotides: TGTGCCAGCAGCCTAAACAGGGGAAGGAATGAGCAGTTCTTC.